These T cell receptor beta chains were read from a single sample in a study of T cell responses to AZD1222 COVID-19 vaccine. Clones were sequenced by immunoSEQ multiplex PCR, and TCRdb holds only the in-frame ones, with some missing. The profile shows 75,000 to 90,000 clones, approximately 85% of them singletons. Specimen: peripheral blood, collected 28 days after the second AZD1222 dose. These receptors originate from an adult who received the AZD1222 COVID-19 vaccine. Both conserved end residues are part of each CDR3. D genes are given only for firm matches. Clone size is stated in some rows and not others, as once, few, many or a class when expanded.

clone size	V gene	D gene	J gene	CDR3 DNA	CDR3 protein
NA	TRBV4-2	NA	TRBJ2-7	TGTGCCAGCAGCCAAGATTCGGAAGTTTACGAGCAGTACTTC	CASSQDSEVYEQYF
once	TRBV5-4	TRBD1	TRBJ1-1	TGTGCCAGCAGCGGAACAGGGGGGGACACTGAAGCTTTCTTT	CASSGTGGDTEAFF
NA	TRBV4-3	TRBD2	TRBJ2-2	TGCGCCAGCAGCCAAGATTTGGGACTAGCGAGCGGGGAGCTGTTTTTT	CASSQDLGLASGELFF
NA	TRBV15	NA	TRBJ1-2	TGTGCCACCAGCAGAGATAATAGCGGCTACACCTTC	CATSRDNSGYTF
NA	TRBV27	NA	TRBJ1-5	TGTGCCAGCAGTTTATCCCTCGACAGAAATCAGCCCCAGCATTTT	CASSLSLDRNQPQHF
NA	TRBV5-1	NA	TRBJ2-5	TGCGCCAGCAGCTTGGCGGCGGCGTCCCAAGAGACCCAGTACTTC	CASSLAAASQETQYF
NA	TRBV19	NA	TRBJ2-1	TGTGCCAGTAGTAGGGGACCTGAGCAGTTCTTC	CASSRGPEQFF
once	TRBV11-2	NA	TRBJ2-3	TGTGCCAGCAGCCCAGGACACAGCACAGATACGCAGTATTTT	CASSPGHSTDTQYF
NA	TRBV5-1	NA	TRBJ1-1	TGCGCCAGCAGCCATGAGTGGAGGACTGAAGCTTTCTTT	CASSHEWRTEAFF
NA	TRBV12-3/TRBV12-4	NA	TRBJ2-5	TGTGCCAGCAGGGACGCCCAAGAGACCCAGTACTTC	CASRDAQETQYF
NA	TRBV5-1	TRBD1	TRBJ2-3	TGCGCCAGCAGCCCGTCCCGGGACAGGGGGGTAGCAGATACGCAGTATTTT	CASSPSRDRGVADTQYF
NA	TRBV11-2	TRBD1	TRBJ1-2	TGTGCCAGCAGCCCCACAGGGGGCGATGGCTACACCTTC	CASSPTGGDGYTF
NA	TRBV9	TRBD1	TRBJ1-2	TGTGCCAGCAGCGCCGGGACAGGGGATGGCTACACCTTC	CASSAGTGDGYTF
NA	TRBV6-5	NA	TRBJ1-2	TGTGCCAGCTCCCGTGACAGCCATGGCTACACCTTC	CASSRDSHGYTF
NA	TRBV6-2/TRBV6-3	TRBD1	TRBJ2-4	TGTGCCAGCAGTTGGGACTCGACAGGGGGTTGGAACATTCAGTACTTC	CASSWDSTGGWNIQYF
NA	TRBV3-1/TRBV3-2	TRBD1	TRBJ2-5	TGTGCCAGCAGCCATAATACAGGGGGCTCAGAGACCCAGTACTTC	CASSHNTGGSETQYF
NA	TRBV27	NA	TRBJ1-5	TGTGCCAGCAGTTTACGAGGGGTATATAGCAATCAGCCCCAGCATTTT	CASSLRGVYSNQPQHF
NA	TRBV11-2	NA	TRBJ2-2	TGTGCCGTTGGCACACCGAATATGGGGACCGGGGAGCTGTTTTTT	CAVGTPNMGTGELFF
once	TRBV7-9	NA	TRBJ2-5	TGTGCCAGCAGCTTAATGAGTATCCAAGAGACCCAGTACTTC	CASSLMSIQETQYF
NA	TRBV9	NA	TRBJ2-5	TGTGCCAGCAGCCCTCTGTACCAAGAGACCCAGTACTTC	CASSPLYQETQYF
once	TRBV11-2	TRBD2	TRBJ2-2	TGTGCCAGCAGCCTAAGGACTAGTAACACCGGGGAGCTGTTTTTT	CASSLRTSNTGELFF
NA	TRBV7-9	NA	TRBJ1-4	TGTGCCAGCAGCCTTCCGGGCCAAACTAATGAAAAACTGTTTTTT	CASSLPGQTNEKLFF
NA	TRBV25-1	TRBD1	TRBJ2-2	TGTGCCAGCAGTGCCAAACACCGGACAGGGGCTCTAACCGGGGAGCTGTTTTTT	CASSAKHRTGALTGELFF
NA	TRBV19	NA	TRBJ1-6	TGTGCCAGTAGACCGGGCCCATCACCCCTCCACTTT	CASRPGPSPLHF
NA	TRBV28	NA	TRBJ1-2	TGTGCCAGCAGTTTCTCGTCGGTTAACTATGGCTACACCTTC	CASSFSSVNYGYTF
NA	TRBV2	NA	TRBJ1-3	TGTGCCAGCAGTGCTAACAAGGGAGACGGGAACACCATATATTTT	CASSANKGDGNTIYF
once	TRBV18	NA	TRBJ1-1	TGTGCCAGCTCACCGGGCGGGCCCACTGAAGCTTTCTTT	CASSPGGPTEAFF
NA	TRBV19	NA	TRBJ1-2	TGTGCCAGTAGTATTCCGGCAGGGACCTACACCTTC	CASSIPAGTYTF
few	TRBV24-1	TRBD1	TRBJ2-5	TGTGCCACCAGTGACACCGGACAGGGCGGGCGGGAGACCCAGTACTTC	CATSDTGQGGRETQYF